Presented here are 5 T cell receptor beta chains from one specimen sequenced in a study of blood T cell repertoires in COVID-19. Using immunoSEQ multiplex PCR, the repertoire was profiled, and TCRdb retains in-frame clones only, with some absent. The sample contains 100,000 to 120,000 clones, 87% of which appear only once. Sequencing was done on a sample of peripheral blood. The receptors shown here come from a human donor in a cohort sampled during active COVID-19.

This sequence joins TRBV5-8 and TRBJ1-5; weak D call: TRBD1 (5 bases). The CDR3 contains 19 residues. V lost 0 bases to trimming and J lost 4 bases, with 23 bases between them. Germline V CDR1 and CDR2: SGHTS, YDEGEE. CDR3 protein: CASSLVQGIPLTLNQPQHF. The CDR3 DNA reads as TGTGCCAGCAGCTTGGTCCAGGGTATTCCTCTAACCCTAAATCAGCCCCAGCATTTT.

This rearrangement joins TRBV27 to TRBJ1-2, with D perhaps TRBD1 (6 bases). The CDR3 length is 12 residues. With 6 bases removed from V and 4 bases from J, the gap between germline ends came to 9 bases. Germline-derived CDR1 and CDR2 are MNHEY and SMNVEV (reference sequence). The chain's CDR3 is CASRAGAYGYTF. The CDR3 region has the DNA TGTGCCAGCAGGGCAGGGGCCTATGGCTACACCTTC.

The rearrangement joins TRBV5-4 to TRBJ2-1, with 7 bases lining up with TRBD2. The CDR3 loop spans 15 amino acids. V lost 3 bases, J lost 2 bases, and 5 bases stayed unmatched. The V gene's germline CDR1 is SGHNT and CDR2 YYREEE (reference sequence). CDR3 in amino acids: CASSSQRGTYNEQFF. CDR3 coding DNA: TGTGCCAGCAGCTCTCAGCGGGGCACCTACAATGAGCAGTTCTTC.

The CDR3 spells CASSLDGSSGHYEQYF. In DNA form, the CDR3 reads TGCGCCAGCAGCTTGGATGGGTCTAGCGGCCACTACGAGCAGTACTTC. The chain is built from TRBV5-1 and TRBJ2-7, with 7 bases identical to TRBD2. Germline lookup yields CDR1 SGHRS and CDR2 YFSETQ. The CDR3 length is 16 residues. The trim removed 0 bases at V and 3 bases at J, leaving 9 bases unmatched.

The chain recombines TRBV7-9 with TRBJ2-1; TRBD2 agrees at 8 bases. The CDR3 has 16 amino acids. Germline trimming cut 5 bases from V and 6 bases from J; bases unmatched to any gene: 12. Germline values: CDR1 SEHNR, CDR2 FQNEAQ (reference sequence). The CDR3 loop reads CASSRPAGLGINEQFF. The DNA for the CDR3 is TGTGCCAGCAGCCGCCCGGCGGGACTAGGGATCAATGAGCAGTTCTTC.